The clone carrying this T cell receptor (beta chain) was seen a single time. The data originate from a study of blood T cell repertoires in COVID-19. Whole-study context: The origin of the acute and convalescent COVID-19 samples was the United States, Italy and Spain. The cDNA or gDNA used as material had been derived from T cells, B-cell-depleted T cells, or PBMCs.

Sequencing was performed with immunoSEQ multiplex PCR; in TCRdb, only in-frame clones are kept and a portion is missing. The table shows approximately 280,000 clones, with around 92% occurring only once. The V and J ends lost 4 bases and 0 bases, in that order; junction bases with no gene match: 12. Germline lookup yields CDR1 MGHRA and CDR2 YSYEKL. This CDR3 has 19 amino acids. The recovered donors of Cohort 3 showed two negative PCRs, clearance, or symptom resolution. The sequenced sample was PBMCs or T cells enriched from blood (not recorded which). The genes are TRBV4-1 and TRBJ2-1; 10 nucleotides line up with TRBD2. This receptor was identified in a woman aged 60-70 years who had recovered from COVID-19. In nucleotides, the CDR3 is TGCGCCAGCAGCCGTGTCTCTAGCGGGGGCCCTGGCTCCTACAATGAGCAGTTCTTC. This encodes CASSRVSSGGPGSYNEQFF.